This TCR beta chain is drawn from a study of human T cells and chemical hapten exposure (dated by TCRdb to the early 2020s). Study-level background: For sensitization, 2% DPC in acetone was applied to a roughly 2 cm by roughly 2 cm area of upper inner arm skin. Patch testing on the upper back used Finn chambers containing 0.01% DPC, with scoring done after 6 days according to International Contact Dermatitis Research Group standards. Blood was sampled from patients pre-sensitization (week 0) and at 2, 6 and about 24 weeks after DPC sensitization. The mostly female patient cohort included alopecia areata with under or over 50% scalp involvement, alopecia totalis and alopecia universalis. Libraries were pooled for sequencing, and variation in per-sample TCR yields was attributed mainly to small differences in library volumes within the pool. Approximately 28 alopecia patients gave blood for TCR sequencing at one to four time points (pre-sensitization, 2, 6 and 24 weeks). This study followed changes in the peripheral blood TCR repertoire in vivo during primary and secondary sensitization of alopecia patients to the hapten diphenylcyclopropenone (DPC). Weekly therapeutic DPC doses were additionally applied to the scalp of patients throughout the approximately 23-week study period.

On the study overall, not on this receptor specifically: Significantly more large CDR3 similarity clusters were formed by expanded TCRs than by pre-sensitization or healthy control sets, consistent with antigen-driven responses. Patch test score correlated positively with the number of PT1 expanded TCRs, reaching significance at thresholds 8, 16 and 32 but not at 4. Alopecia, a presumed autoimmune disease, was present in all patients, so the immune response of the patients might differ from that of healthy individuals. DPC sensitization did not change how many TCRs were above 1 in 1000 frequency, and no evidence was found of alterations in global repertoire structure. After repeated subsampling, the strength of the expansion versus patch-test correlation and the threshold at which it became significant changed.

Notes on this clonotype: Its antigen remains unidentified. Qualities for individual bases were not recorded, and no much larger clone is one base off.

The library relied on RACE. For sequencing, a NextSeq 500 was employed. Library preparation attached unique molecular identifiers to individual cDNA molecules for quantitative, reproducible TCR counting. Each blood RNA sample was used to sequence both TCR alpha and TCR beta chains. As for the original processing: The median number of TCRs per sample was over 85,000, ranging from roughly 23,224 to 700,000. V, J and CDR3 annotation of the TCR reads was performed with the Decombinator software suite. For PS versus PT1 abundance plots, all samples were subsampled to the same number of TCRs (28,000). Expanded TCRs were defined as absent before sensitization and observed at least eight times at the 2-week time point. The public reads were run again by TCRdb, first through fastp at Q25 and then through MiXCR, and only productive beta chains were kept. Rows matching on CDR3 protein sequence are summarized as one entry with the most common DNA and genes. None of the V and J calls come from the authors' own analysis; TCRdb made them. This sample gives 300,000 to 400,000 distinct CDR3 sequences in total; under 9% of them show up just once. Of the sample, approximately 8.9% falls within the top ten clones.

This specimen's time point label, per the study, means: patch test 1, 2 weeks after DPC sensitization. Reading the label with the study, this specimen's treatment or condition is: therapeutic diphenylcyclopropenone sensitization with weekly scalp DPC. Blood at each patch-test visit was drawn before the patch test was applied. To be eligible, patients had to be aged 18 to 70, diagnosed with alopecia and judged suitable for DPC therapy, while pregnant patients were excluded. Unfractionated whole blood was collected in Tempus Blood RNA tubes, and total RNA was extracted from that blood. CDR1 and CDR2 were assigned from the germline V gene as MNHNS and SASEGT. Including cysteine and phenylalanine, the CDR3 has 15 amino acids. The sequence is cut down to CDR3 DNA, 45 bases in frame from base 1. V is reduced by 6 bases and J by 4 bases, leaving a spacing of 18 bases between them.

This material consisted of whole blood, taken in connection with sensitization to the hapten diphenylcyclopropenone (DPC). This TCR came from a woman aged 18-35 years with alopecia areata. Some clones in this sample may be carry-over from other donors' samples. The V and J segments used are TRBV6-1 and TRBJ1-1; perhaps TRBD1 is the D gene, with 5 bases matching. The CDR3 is CASSRKGVQGTEAFF. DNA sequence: TGTGCCAGCAGCCGTAAGGGAGTGCAGGGCACTGAAGCTTTCTTT.